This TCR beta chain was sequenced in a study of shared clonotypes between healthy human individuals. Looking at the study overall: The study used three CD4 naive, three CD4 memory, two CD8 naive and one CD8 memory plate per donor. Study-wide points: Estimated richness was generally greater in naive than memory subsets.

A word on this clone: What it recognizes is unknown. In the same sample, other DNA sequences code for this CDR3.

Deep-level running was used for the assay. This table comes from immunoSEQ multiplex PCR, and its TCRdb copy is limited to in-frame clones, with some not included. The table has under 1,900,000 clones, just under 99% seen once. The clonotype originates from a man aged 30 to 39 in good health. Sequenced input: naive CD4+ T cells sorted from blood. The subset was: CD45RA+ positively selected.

The CDR3 is CASRDRAYNEQFF. The CDR3 DNA reads TGTGCCAGCAGGGACAGAGCCTACAATGAGCAGTTCTTC. The chain joins TRBV2 to TRBJ2-1; a possible D gene is TRBD1 (6 bases). V was trimmed by 6 bases and J by 2 bases, leaving 8 bases between them. The CDR3 has 13 residues. Germline V lookup: CDR1 SNHLY, CDR2 FYNNEI.